A single TCR beta chain is shown here with its context. As originally analysed: Filtering of immunoSEQ junctional sequences could not match full-length read filtering. Some clones are missing from TCRdb's copy, which holds only in-frame ones; the method was immunoSEQ multiplex PCR. The V and J calls and the clone size are those of that table, but D and trimming were determined from the DNA. The sample contains 700,000 or so clones, more than 70% of which appear only once. The study drew all its donors from Caucasian adults living in Nashville, Tennessee. V gave up 6 bases and J gave up 4 bases, with 12 bases separating them. CDR1 is MNHEY and CDR2 is SMNVEV in the germline V gene (reference sequence). CDR3 length: 14 amino acids. The entry originates in a study of shared clonotypes between healthy human individuals.

This rearrangement joins TRBV27 to TRBJ2-2, with a tentative D call TRBD2 (6 bases). The TCR comes from a woman in her thirties in good health. The specimen sequenced was memory CD4+ T cells sorted from blood. Subset denoted: CD45RA-negative fraction. CDR3 region: CASRTLGSTGELFF. The DNA for the CDR3 is TGTGCCAGCAGGACACTCGGGAGCACCGGGGAGCTGTTTTTT.